The 13 T cell receptor beta chains given below trace back to one sample, sequenced in a study of molecular identifiers for immune sequencing clone quantification. Each CDR3 protein is one row after TCRdb ran MiXCR on the PCR reads. The data hold some 680,000 distinct CDR3 sequences, with roughly 25% observed a single time. Source material: naive CD8+ T cells from blood, with Jurkat cell RNA spiked in. As for subset: FACS-sorted CD8+CD4-CCR7+CD45RA+ naive T cells. These receptors were taken from a human donor in good health. Some libraries in this study had Jurkat cell RNA spiked in.

To note about this clonotype: Compared with germline, one end of the junction differs, possibly owing to a read error. The chain employs TRBV7-9 and TRBJ2-2, with 15 bases that match TRBD2. This CDR3 comprises 17 residues. Germline assignment: CDR1 SEHNR and CDR2 FQNEAQ (reference sequence). DNA for the CDR3: TGTGCCAGCAGTTCGGGGACTAGCGGGAGGATCACCGGGGAGCGGTTTTTT. Protein product: CASSSGTSGRITGERFF.

This clonotype has a count of ten or more. The gene calls are TRBV5-6 and TRBJ2-7; 7 positions agree with TRBD2. In germline, CDR1 is SGHDT, CDR2 YYEEEE. Unmatched junction bases numbered 1, after V lost 1 base and J lost 0 bases. This CDR3 has 14 amino acids. CDR3 in amino acids: CASSLREASYEQYF. DNA for the CDR3: TGTGCCAGCAGCTTGCGGGAGGCCTCCTACGAGCAGTACTTC. Using reference TRBV5-6 and TRBJ2-7 for the parts outside the CDR3, the full variable domain is DAGVTQSPTHLIKTRGQQVTLRCSPKSGHDTVSWYQQALGQGPQFIFQYYEEEERQRGNFPDRFSGHQFPNYSSELNVNALLLGDSALYLCASSLREASYEQYFGPGTRLTVT.

This clonotype was observed many times. The rearrangement uses TRBV5-3 and TRBJ2-3, with a possible D match to TRBD1 (6 bases). TRBV5-3 qualifies as an ORF whose function is uncertain. The V and J ends lost 0 bases and 2 bases respectively, with 16 bases between them. The CDR3 length is 17 residues. CDR3 bases: TGTGCCAGAAGCTTGGACACCCAGGGGCACTACACAGATACGCAGTATTTT. It translates to CARSLDTQGHYTDTQYF.

This clonotype was recorded a few times. The chain carries TRBV13 and TRBJ1-1; tentatively, D is TRBD1 (5 bases). Trimming stripped 7 bases from V and 0 bases from J, with 15 bases between. The V gene's germline CDR1 is PRHDT and CDR2 FYEKMQ (reference sequence). The CDR3 loop spans 15 amino acids. CDR3 region: CASKNKGILNTEAFF. The DNA for the CDR3 is TGTGCCAGCAAGAACAAGGGGATATTGAACACTGAAGCTTTCTTT. Looking up the rest from reference TRBV13 and TRBJ1-1 gives the full variable domain: AAGVIQSPRHLIKEKRETATLKCYPIPRHDTVYWYQQGPGQDPQFLISFYEKMQSDKGSIPDRFSAQQFSDYHSELNMSSLELGDSALYFCASKNKGILNTEAFFGQGTRLTVV.

This clonotype was observed at least ten times. The chain employs TRBV7-9 and TRBJ2-7, with TRBD1 matching 10 bases. This CDR3 is 14 amino acids long. Per the germline V gene, CDR1 is SEHNR and CDR2 is FQNEAQ (reference sequence). J lost 5 bases, V lost 5 bases, and 6 bases had no gene match. CDR3 in DNA: TGTGCCAGCAGCCCAGAGGACAGGGGGAACGAGCAGTACTTC. It translates to CASSPEDRGNEQYF.

This clonotype was recorded only once. CDR3: CASSIGGGNGYTF. CDR3 bases: TGTGCCAGTAGTATCGGCGGGGGCAACGGCTACACCTTC. The chain employs TRBV19 and TRBJ1-2; D is perhaps TRBD1 (6 bases). Germline V gene lookup returns CDR1 LNHDA and CDR2 SQIVND (reference sequence). With 3 bases removed from V and 8 bases from J, the gap between germline ends came to 13 bases. CDR3 size: 13 residues. The entire variable domain, with the rest obtained from reference TRBV19 and TRBJ1-2, is as follows: DGGITQSPKYLFRKEGQNVTLSCEQNLNHDAMYWYRQDPGQGLRLIYYSQIVNDFQKGDIAEGYSVSREKKESFPLTVTSAQKNPTAFYLCASSIGGGNGYTFGSGTRLTVV.

As regards this clonotype: This may arise from a read error, as a much more abundant clone is one base away. This CDR3 is missing its conserved last phenylalanine or tryptophan, likely due to a read error. The V and J genes are TRBV7-3 and TRBJ2-3; 13 bases line up with TRBD2. CDR1 is SGHTA and CDR2 is FQGTGA in the germline V gene. After removal of 4 bases from V and 4 bases from J, the junction contained 2 bases not matched to a gene. The CDR3 extends over 15 amino acids. CDR3 in amino acids: CASSWTSGSADTQYC. The CDR3 DNA follows: TGTGCCAGCAGCTGGACTAGCGGGAGCGCAGATACGCAGTATTGT.

This clonotype was seen repeatedly, ten times or more. This chain joins TRBV3-1 and TRBJ1-5; D not certain. The CDR3 length is 14 residues. Germline V gene lookup returns CDR1 LGHDT and CDR2 YNNKEL (reference sequence). V lost 2 bases, J lost 4 bases, and 9 bases lay in between. This CDR3 is CASSQFGVNQPQHF. The CDR3 DNA follows: TGTGCCAGCAGCCAATTCGGGGTAAATCAGCCCCAGCATTTT.

This clonotype has ten or more counts. This chain links TRBV5-1 with TRBJ2-5; the D gene is possibly TRBD2 (5 bases). The germline V gene encodes CDR1 SGHRS and CDR2 YFSETQ. The CDR3 has 15 amino acids. The ends were cut back, 4 bases at V and 0 bases at J, with 13 bases in the middle. The CDR3 coding sequence is TGCGCCAGCAGCCCTCATGAGGGTTACCAAGAGACCCAGTACTTC. This translates into CASSPHEGYQETQYF.

This clonotype has a handful of counts. The chain's CDR3 is CAISVSLGAGVDNEQFF. The CDR3 DNA follows: TGTGCCATCAGTGTATCCCTGGGTGCGGGAGTGGACAATGAGCAGTTCTTC. J is TRBJ2-1 and V is TRBV10-3, with 7 bases matching TRBD2. V lost 4 bases and J lost 5; bases outside the gene matches: 14. CDR1 ENHRY and CDR2 SYGVKD come from the germline V gene. The CDR3 length is 17 residues.

This clonotype was seen at least ten times. Here the CDR3 reads CASSLGLNSPLHF. The CDR3, as DNA: TGTGCCAGCAGCTTGGGACTTAATTCACCCCTCCACTTT. The V gene is TRBV12-3 or TRBV12-4, the J gene TRBJ1-6; tentative D call: TRBD1 (5 bases). The V end lost 6 bases, the J end lost 6 bases, and 9 bases lay between the germline ends. This CDR3 has 13 amino acids.

This clonotype was seen a handful of times. The V gene is TRBV20-1, the J gene TRBJ2-1; tentatively, D is TRBD1 or TRBD2 (5 bases each). CDR3 length equals 13 residues. The germline V gene has CDR1 DFQATT and CDR2 SNEGSKA (reference sequence). V was trimmed by 0 bases and J by 7 bases, leaving 10 bases between them. CDR3 DNA sequence: TGCAGTGCTAGAGATGAGGGACCTAATGAGCAGTTCTTC. Its protein product is CSARDEGPNEQFF.

This clonotype was found many times. The CDR3 is CASSFITGLSEHEQYF. CDR3 bases: TGTGCCAGCAGCTTTATAACAGGGCTATCTGAGCACGAGCAGTACTTC. This chain joins TRBV5-5 and TRBJ2-7; TRBD1 might be the D (6 bases). The V gene lost 2 bases and the J gene lost 5 bases, with 20 bases spanning the gap. Germline values: CDR1 SGHKS, CDR2 YYEKEE (reference sequence). The CDR3 sequence is 16 residues long.